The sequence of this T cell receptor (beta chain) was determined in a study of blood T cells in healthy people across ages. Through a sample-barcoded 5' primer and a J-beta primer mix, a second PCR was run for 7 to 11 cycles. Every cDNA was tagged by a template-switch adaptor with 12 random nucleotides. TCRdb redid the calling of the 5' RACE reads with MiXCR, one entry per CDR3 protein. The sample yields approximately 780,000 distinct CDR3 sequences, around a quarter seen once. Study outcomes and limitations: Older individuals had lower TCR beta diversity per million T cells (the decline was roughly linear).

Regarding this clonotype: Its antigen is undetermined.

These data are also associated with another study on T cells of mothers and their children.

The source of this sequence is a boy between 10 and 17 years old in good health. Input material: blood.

The CDR3, as DNA: TGCGCCAGCAAAAACTCCGGGCAAGACACTGAAGCTTTCTTT. As protein: CASKNSGQDTEAFF. The chain combines TRBV5-1 with TRBJ1-1; unclear D gene. CDR1 and CDR2 (germline): SGHRS, YFSETQ. V lost 6 bases and J lost 3, with 15 bases in between. CDR3 size: 14 residues. The complete variable domain, with remaining parts taken from reference TRBV5-1 and TRBJ1-1, reads KAGVTQTPRYLIKTRGQQVTLSCSPISGHRSVSWYQQTPGQGLQFLFEYFSETQRNKGNFPGRFSGRQFSNSRSEMNVSTLELGDSALYLCASKNSGQDTEAFFGQGTRLTVV.